Reported below is one TCR beta chain. The CDR3 is made up of 16 amino acids. The germline V gene encodes CDR1 LNHDA and CDR2 SQIVND (reference sequence). V gave up 5 bases and J gave up 6 bases; unmatched junction bases: 7. With autoimmune disease history or systemic immunosuppression, patients were excluded. Blood sampling took place at baseline, cycle 4 day 1, and cycle 7 day 1. Using immunoSEQ multiplex PCR, the repertoire was profiled, and TCRdb retains in-frame clones only, with some absent. The data hold about 91,000 clones, with 70% to 90% observed a single time. This sample stems from a study of OX40 agonist ivuxolimab in advanced cancers. Study in general: Patients were given ivuxolimab, an antibody that agonizes OX40 (CD134). Mean age 60 years, range 23 to 79; 82.7% male.

V usage is TRBV19 and J usage is TRBJ2-1; 13 nucleotides match TRBD2. The sequencing used CD4+ or CD8+ T cells sorted from blood, collected in a trial of the OX40 agonist ivuxolimab. This clonotype originated in an adult with an advanced solid tumor such as melanoma, head and neck, liver or kidney cancer. CDR3 bases: TGTGCCAGTAGTTTCAGACTAGCGGGAGGCAGCAATGAGCAGTTCTTC. Protein sequence: CASSFRLAGGSNEQFF.